The rows below give T cell receptor beta chains drawn from one sample of a study of CD8 T cells in Susac syndrome. TCRdb itself ran the immunoSEQ multiplex PCR reads through MiXCR, one entry per CDR3 protein. The sample shows 160,000 or so distinct CDR3 sequences, roughly 94% of them seen only once. Sequencing was done on a sample of CD4+ T cells from PBMCs. Every receptor here comes from a human donor with Susac syndrome. The CDR3 runs from the conserved cysteine through the conserved F or W. The order of the fields is clone size, D gene, V gene, J gene, CDR3 protein, CDR3 DNA. D genes are given only for firm matches. Size tells how often a clone was seen (once, few, many) or the class of an expanded clone, and some rows leave it out.

size: NA
D: NA
V: TRBV29-1
J: TRBJ1-6
CDR3: CSVDFGLEGSPLHF
DNA: TGCAGCGTTGATTTCGGGCTCGAGGGTTCACCCCTCCACTTT

size: NA
D: NA
V: TRBV5-1
J: TRBJ1-1
CDR3: CASSQQGTTEAFF
DNA: TGCGCCAGCAGCCAACAGGGTACAACTGAAGCTTTCTTT

size: NA
D: NA
V: TRBV19
J: TRBJ2-2
CDR3: CASSIVQNTGELFF
DNA: TGTGCCAGTAGTATAGTACAAAACACCGGGGAGCTGTTTTTT

size: once
D: TRBD1
V: TRBV29-1
J: TRBJ1-2
CDR3: CSALTGNGYTF
DNA: TGCAGCGCTTTGACAGGGAATGGCTACACCTTC

size: NA
D: NA
V: TRBV5-1
J: TRBJ2-7
CDR3: CASSLSGRGYEQYF
DNA: TGCGCCAGCAGCTTGTCGGGCAGGGGTTACGAGCAGTACTTC

size: NA
D: TRBD1
V: TRBV6-2/TRBV6-3
J: TRBJ1-2
CDR3: CASSPRDRYGYTF
DNA: TGTGCCAGCAGTCCTCGGGACAGATATGGCTACACCTTC

size: NA
D: NA
V: TRBV14
J: TRBJ2-5
CDR3: CASSQVGDFAETQYF
DNA: TGTGCCAGCAGCCAAGTTGGAGACTTCGCTGAGACCCAGTACTTC

size: once
D: NA
V: TRBV20-1
J: TRBJ2-1
CDR3: CSAYYNEQFF
DNA: TGCAGTGCCTACTACAATGAGCAGTTCTTC

size: NA
D: TRBD1
V: TRBV13
J: TRBJ1-2
CDR3: CASSEGQPYGYTF
DNA: TGTGCCAGCAGCGAGGGACAGCCCTATGGCTACACCTTC

size: NA
D: TRBD2
V: TRBV25-1
J: TRBJ2-7
CDR3: CASSLGLAGQYF
DNA: TGTGCCAGCAGTCTCGGACTAGCGGGACAGTACTTC

size: NA
D: NA
V: TRBV27
J: TRBJ2-7
CDR3: CASFARGTYEQYF
DNA: TGTGCCAGCTTCGCGAGGGGTACCTACGAGCAGTACTTC

size: NA
D: NA
V: TRBV3-1
J: TRBJ2-3
CDR3: CASSPWMSDTQYF
DNA: TGTGCCAGCAGCCCCTGGATGTCAGATACGCAGTATTTT

size: once
D: NA
V: TRBV5-6
J: TRBJ1-4
CDR3: CASSSTVGTNEKLFF
DNA: TGTGCCAGCAGCTCGACAGTCGGAACTAATGAAAAACTGTTTTTT

size: NA
D: TRBD1
V: TRBV9
J: TRBJ1-6
CDR3: CASSVAGQGTSPLHF
DNA: TGTGCCAGCAGCGTAGCGGGACAGGGTACTTCACCCCTCCACTTT

size: NA
D: NA
V: TRBV15
J: TRBJ1-1
CDR3: CATGGAFF
DNA: TGTGCCACGGGGGGAGCTTTCTTT

size: NA
D: TRBD1
V: TRBV18
J: TRBJ2-5
CDR3: CASSPRGQYQETQYF
DNA: TGTGCCAGCTCACCGAGGGGACAGTACCAAGAGACCCAGTACTTC

size: NA
D: TRBD2
V: TRBV30
J: TRBJ2-7
CDR3: CAWSTSGVGQYF
DNA: TGTGCCTGGAGTACTAGCGGGGTAGGCCAGTACTTC

size: NA
D: NA
V: TRBV6-5
J: TRBJ1-1
CDR3: CASSYSIGQGTEAFF
DNA: TGTGCCAGCAGTTACTCGATAGGGCAGGGCACTGAAGCTTTCTTT

size: once
D: NA
V: TRBV12-3/TRBV12-4
J: TRBJ2-5
CDR3: CASRTFTRGETQYF
DNA: TGTGCCAGCAGAACCTTTACGCGTGGAGAGACCCAGTACTTC

size: NA
D: NA
V: TRBV10-3
J: TRBJ1-2
CDR3: CAIRSTDSNYGYTF
DNA: TGTGCCATCAGGTCCACAGACTCTAACTATGGCTACACCTTC

size: NA
D: NA
V: TRBV7-9
J: TRBJ1-1
CDR3: CASSLVGAGPHF
DNA: TGTGCCAGCAGCTTAGTGGGGGCAGGTCCACACTTT

size: NA
D: NA
V: TRBV25-1
J: TRBJ1-6
CDR3: CASSGEVGHNSPLHF
DNA: TGTGCCAGCAGTGGTGAGGTTGGCCATAATTCACCCCTCCACTTT

size: NA
D: TRBD1
V: TRBV11-2
J: TRBJ1-5
CDR3: CASSFRRGTQQAYSNQPQHF
DNA: TGTGCCAGCAGTTTCCGCAGGGGGACACAACAAGCTTATAGCAATCAGCCCCAGCATTTT

size: NA
D: TRBD1
V: TRBV2
J: TRBJ1-1
CDR3: CASSGQGVSRRTEAFF
DNA: TGTGCCAGCAGTGGACAGGGGGTCAGCCGGCGCACTGAAGCTTTCTTT

size: NA
D: NA
V: TRBV5-1
J: TRBJ1-2
CDR3: CASSLVGRRETGYTF
DNA: TGCGCCAGCAGCTTGGTGGGGCGACGGGAGACTGGCTACACCTTC

size: few
D: NA
V: TRBV7-9
J: TRBJ1-1
CDR3: CASSLGQATEAFF
DNA: TGTGCCAGCAGCTTAGGTCAGGCCACTGAAGCTTTCTTT

size: NA
D: NA
V: TRBV7-8
J: TRBJ1-3
CDR3: CASSLARLGFSGNTIYF
DNA: TGTGCCAGCAGCTTAGCACGACTCGGGTTCTCTGGAAACACCATATATTTT

size: NA
D: NA
V: TRBV4-3
J: TRBJ2-5
CDR3: CASSQDLSADQETQYF
DNA: TGCGCCAGCAGCCAAGACTTGTCAGCGGATCAAGAGACCCAGTACTTC

size: NA
D: NA
V: TRBV9
J: TRBJ2-1
CDR3: CASSAQGGPNNEQFF
DNA: TGTGCCAGCAGCGCTCAGGGGGGGCCGAACAATGAGCAGTTCTTC

size: NA
D: TRBD1
V: TRBV19
J: TRBJ1-5
CDR3: CASRTGGGSNQPQHF
DNA: TGTGCCAGTAGAACAGGGGGCGGGAGCAATCAGCCCCAGCATTTT

size: NA
D: TRBD1
V: TRBV2
J: TRBJ2-3
CDR3: CASSRGQGGSDTQYF
DNA: TGTGCCAGCAGCCGAGGACAGGGAGGATCAGATACGCAGTATTTT

size: once
D: NA
V: TRBV4-2
J: TRBJ2-7
CDR3: CASSQAGGFSEQYF
DNA: TGTGCCAGCAGCCAGGCCGGGGGCTTCTCCGAGCAGTACTTC

size: NA
D: NA
V: TRBV7-2
J: TRBJ2-4
CDR3: CASSLDWGAQNIQYF
DNA: TGTGCCAGCAGCTTAGATTGGGGGGCACAAAACATTCAGTACTTC

size: NA
D: TRBD1
V: TRBV7-2
J: TRBJ1-2
CDR3: CASSLSPGLAGGNYGYTF
DNA: TGTGCCAGCAGCTTAAGCCCCGGTCTGGCAGGGGGGAACTATGGCTACACCTTC